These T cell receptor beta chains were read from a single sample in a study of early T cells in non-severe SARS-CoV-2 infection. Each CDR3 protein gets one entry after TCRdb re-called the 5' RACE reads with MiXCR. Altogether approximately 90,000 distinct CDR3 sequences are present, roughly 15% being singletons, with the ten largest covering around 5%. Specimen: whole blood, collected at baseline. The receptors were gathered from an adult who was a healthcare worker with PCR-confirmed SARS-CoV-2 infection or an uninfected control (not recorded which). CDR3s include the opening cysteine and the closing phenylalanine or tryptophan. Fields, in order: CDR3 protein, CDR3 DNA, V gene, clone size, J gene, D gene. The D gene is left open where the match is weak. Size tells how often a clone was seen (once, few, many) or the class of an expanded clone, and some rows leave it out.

CDR3: CSAGAGGADTQYF; DNA: TGCAGCGCTGGAGCGGGAGGGGCAGATACGCAGTATTTT; V: TRBV29-1; size: few; J: TRBJ2-3; D: TRBD2
CDR3: CAAGRVEETQYF; DNA: TGTGCCGCGGGCAGGGTGGAAGAGACCCAGTACTTC; V: TRBV7-9; size: many; J: TRBJ2-5; D: NA
CDR3: CASSQNIRGRAFF; DNA: TGTGCCAGCAGCCAGAATATACGGGGCAGGGCTTTCTTT; V: TRBV14; size: NA; J: TRBJ1-1; D: NA
CDR3: CASSPRRSSPLHF; DNA: TGTGCCAGCTCACCACGGAGGTCATCACCCCTCCACTTT; V: TRBV18; size: many; J: TRBJ1-6; D: NA
CDR3: CASSLVYTSGRPYNEQFF; DNA: TGTGCCAGCAGCTTAGTCTATACTAGCGGGAGACCCTACAATGAGCAGTTCTTC; V: TRBV11-2; size: few; J: TRBJ2-1; D: TRBD2
CDR3: CASSQERGRGNYGYTF; DNA: TGCGCCAGCAGCCAAGAAAGGGGCCGAGGGAACTATGGCTACACCTTC; V: TRBV4-1; size: once; J: TRBJ1-2; D: NA
CDR3: CASSLGAREQYF; DNA: TGTGCCAGCAGCTTAGGAGCCCGGGAGCAGTACTTC; V: TRBV7-9; size: many; J: TRBJ2-7; D: NA
CDR3: CASSSITEAFF; DNA: TGTGCCAGCAGTTCCATCACTGAAGCTTTCTTT; V: TRBV2; size: NA; J: TRBJ1-1; D: NA
CDR3: CASSDRAGTLGTQYF; DNA: TGTGCCAGCAGCGATAGGGCAGGGACATTGGGTACGCAGTATTTT; V: TRBV9; size: NA; J: TRBJ2-3; D: NA
CDR3: CASSESSDTQYF; DNA: TGTGCCAGCAGTGAATCTTCCGATACGCAGTATTTT; V: TRBV2; size: few; J: TRBJ2-3; D: NA
CDR3: CASSEWLGSGRRRSSYEQYF; DNA: TGTGCCAGCAGTGAGTGGTTAGGTAGCGGGAGGCGTCGGAGTTCCTACGAGCAGTACTTC; V: TRBV6-1; size: many; J: TRBJ2-7; D: TRBD2
CDR3: CASSFSAVAKNIQYF; DNA: TGTGCCAGCAGCTTTTCCGCGGTAGCCAAAAACATTCAGTACTTC; V: TRBV7-2; size: NA; J: TRBJ2-4; D: NA
CDR3: CASSLTRNTGELFF; DNA: TGTGCCAGCAGTTTAACCAGGAACACCGGGGAGCTGTTTTTT; V: TRBV12-3/TRBV12-4; size: few; J: TRBJ2-2; D: NA
CDR3: CASRSNTDTQYF; DNA: TGTGCCAGCAGATCGAACACAGATACGCAGTATTTT; V: TRBV27; size: NA; J: TRBJ2-3; D: NA
CDR3: CASSHPDSTEAFF; DNA: TGTGCCAGCAGTCACCCGGACAGCACTGAAGCTTTCTTT; V: TRBV5-4; size: few; J: TRBJ1-1; D: NA
CDR3: CASSSQGGKAFF; DNA: TGTGCCAGCAGCTCGCAGGGGGGCAAAGCTTTCTTT; V: TRBV28; size: NA; J: TRBJ1-1; D: TRBD1
CDR3: CASSSRRADQPQHF; DNA: TGTGCCAGCAGTTCCCGGAGGGCGGATCAGCCCCAGCATTTT; V: TRBV12-3/TRBV12-4; size: NA; J: TRBJ1-5; D: NA
CDR3: CASSQEGLAYNEQFF; DNA: TGCGCCAGCAGCCAAGAGGGACTCGCATACAATGAGCAGTTCTTC; V: TRBV4-1; size: many; J: TRBJ2-1; D: NA
CDR3: CSASSSGRIENEQFF; DNA: TGCAGTGCTTCTAGTAGCGGGAGGATAGAGAATGAGCAGTTCTTC; V: TRBV20-1; size: NA; J: TRBJ2-1; D: TRBD2
CDR3: CASSLTGSITEVFF; DNA: TGTGCCAGCAGCTTAACAGGGTCCATCACTGAAGTTTTCTTT; V: TRBV7-3; size: few; J: TRBJ1-1; D: NA
CDR3: CASSVGLSGYEQYF; DNA: TGTGCCAGCAGCGTCGGACTATCCGGCTACGAGCAGTACTTC; V: TRBV7-9; size: NA; J: TRBJ2-7; D: NA
CDR3: CATSREVGYEQYF; DNA: TGTGCCACCAGCAGAGAGGTCGGATACGAGCAGTACTTC; V: TRBV15; size: NA; J: TRBJ2-7; D: NA
CDR3: CASSEEGNGYGYTF; DNA: TGTGCCAGCAGTGAAGAGGGTAACGGCTATGGCTACACCTTC; V: TRBV2; size: NA; J: TRBJ1-2; D: NA
CDR3: CASSPTSGTGELFF; DNA: TGCGCCAGCAGCCCTACTAGCGGGACCGGGGAGCTGTTTTTT; V: TRBV5-1; size: few; J: TRBJ2-2; D: TRBD2
CDR3: CAISDEVHSSYEQYF; DNA: TGTGCCATCAGTGACGAGGTCCACTCCTCCTACGAGCAGTACTTC; V: TRBV10-3; size: NA; J: TRBJ2-7; D: NA
CDR3: CASTYYNEQFF; DNA: TGTGCCAGCACCTACTACAATGAGCAGTTCTTC; V: TRBV28; size: NA; J: TRBJ2-1; D: NA
CDR3: CASSSVALEQYF; DNA: TGTGCCAGCAGCTCCGTCGCCCTCGAGCAGTACTTC; V: TRBV5-6; size: NA; J: TRBJ2-7; D: NA